The clone carrying this TCR beta chain came up a few times. Its cognate antigen is unknown. This CDR3 region has 14 residues. Germline lookup yields CDR1 WSHSY and CDR2 SAAADI. Trimming took 6 bases from V and 4 from J, leaving 15 bases between them. The sample comes from a study of CD8 T cells in ankylosing spondylitis. Whole-study findings and limits: Disease-linked clones displayed a CD8+ phenotype and appeared relatively rarely in peripheral blood. Disease-linked clones reportedly concentrated significantly in matched ankylosing spondylitis synovial fluid. Fewer than ten highly homologous variants made up a TCR beta motif, and this motif appeared characteristic of ankylosing spondylitis blood.

Preparation of TCR beta libraries was done by quantitative 5'-RACE with molecular barcodes. MiXCR was run by TCRdb on the 5' RACE reads, yielding one entry per CDR3 protein. The sample includes some 700,000 distinct CDR3 sequences, around a fifth of them seen just once. The sample comprised blood, either unsorted or a sorted T cell fraction (not recorded which). The receptor was derived from a male donor with ankylosing spondylitis. The chain uses TRBV10-2 and TRBJ2-5; D possibly corresponds to TRBD2 (7 bases). This chain's CDR3 is CASSGPGGRETQYF. The CDR3 bases are TGCGCCAGCAGCGGTCCGGGGGGCCGAGAGACCCAGTACTTC.